One sample yielded the 17 T cell receptor beta chains listed below, sequenced in a study of cytomegalovirus exposure and HLA in healthy donors. The PCR ran on 60 Vbeta and 13 Jbeta primers. The protocol was immunoSEQ multiplex PCR, while the TCRdb copy is restricted to in-frame clones and leaves out a portion. This table has about 140,000 clones, approximately 84% appearing once. Sequencing input: PBMCs. Source of these receptors: an older woman in good health and CMV-seropositive.

The chain combines TRBV2 with TRBJ2-7, with TRBD1 matching over 7 bases. Trimming cost V 8 bases and J 2 bases; bases outside gene matches: 9. Germline V CDR1 and CDR2: SNHLY, FYNNEI. CDR3 length: 14 amino acids. This chain's CDR3 is CASQGRQGAYEQYF. CDR3 bases: TGTGCCAGCCAAGGGAGACAGGGTGCCTACGAGCAGTACTTC.

This clone has a handful of counts. The gene calls are TRBV2 and TRBJ1-1, with 7 bases fitting TRBD1. Trimming cost V 7 bases and J 2 bases; bases outside gene matches: 4. The CDR3 has 13 residues. Per germline, CDR1 SNHLY and CDR2 FYNNEI. The DNA of the CDR3 is TGTGCCAGCACCAGACAGGGAAACACTGAAGCTTTCTTT. It yields the protein CASTRQGNTEAFF.

This chain connects TRBV7-8 to TRBJ2-7; TRBD2 agrees at 7 bases. The germline gives CDR1 SGHVS, CDR2 FQNEAQ. V was pared by 3 bases and J by 6 bases, with 5 bases of the junction left unmatched. The CDR3 sequence is 13 residues long. The CDR3 reads CASSFSGGGEQYF. CDR3 DNA sequence: TGTGCCAGCAGCTTTTCGGGAGGCGGCGAGCAGTACTTC.

The chain recombines TRBV6-6 with TRBJ2-1; 9 bases line up with TRBD2. Unmatched junction bases numbered 16, after V lost 6 bases and J lost 13 bases. The germline CDR1 and CDR2 sequences are MNHNY and SVGAGI (reference sequence). CDR3 length: 15 residues. CDR3 DNA sequence: TGTGCCAGCAGCCCCGGGACTAGCCGACCGTATCCCCAGTTCTTC. Its protein is CASSPGTSRPYPQFF.

The chain uses TRBV7-9 and TRBJ2-5; D perhaps matches TRBD1 (6 bases). The CDR3 sequence is 15 residues long. Germline lookup yields CDR1 SEHNR and CDR2 FQNEAQ (reference sequence). The V end was cut by 5 bases, the J end by 2 bases, with 15 bases between. CDR3 DNA: TGTGCCAGCAGCCCACAGGGCGGGTGGCAAGAGACCCAGTACTTC. As protein: CASSPQGGWQETQYF.

The gene calls are TRBV29-1 and TRBJ1-1, with D perhaps TRBD1 (5 bases). Germline CDR1 reads SQVTM; CDR2 reads ANQGSEA. Trimming shortened V by 6 bases and J by 4 bases, and 18 bases separated the two germline ends. The CDR3 has 14 amino acids. CDR3 amino acids: CSVIGPGRGTEAFF. In DNA, the CDR3 is TGCAGCGTGATCGGGCCAGGGCGGGGCACTGAAGCTTTCTTT.

The rearrangement joins TRBV5-1 to TRBJ2-2; D is possibly TRBD1 (5 bases). This CDR3 spans 16 amino acids. CDR1 SGHRS and CDR2 YFSETQ come from the germline V gene. With 1 base removed from V and 3 bases from J, the gap between germline ends came to 13 bases. The CDR3 nucleotides read TGCGCCAGCAGCTTGTCCGGCAAAGGGGACACCGGGGAGCTGTTTTTT. Protein product: CASSLSGKGDTGELFF.

The gene calls are TRBV2 and TRBJ1-1; D remains ambiguous. Trimming took 6 bases from V and 3 from J, leaving 14 bases between them. The CDR3 extends over 14 amino acids. Germline-derived CDR1 and CDR2 are SNHLY and FYNNEI. The DNA of the CDR3 is TGTGCCAGCAGAGCCATCCGTTCGGACACTGAAGCTTTCTTT. As protein: CASRAIRSDTEAFF. Supplemented by reference TRBV2 and TRBJ1-1, the full variable domain reads EPEVTQTPSHQVTQMGQEVILRCVPISNHLYFYWYRQILGQKVEFLVSFYNNEISEKSEIFDDQFSVERPDGSNFTLKIRSTKLEDSAMYFCASRAIRSDTEAFFGQGTRLTVV.

The rearrangement joins TRBV19 to TRBJ2-7; the match to TRBD1 covers 7 bases. Looked up from germline, CDR1 is LNHDA and CDR2 is SQIVND (reference sequence). V shed 6 bases and J 2 bases; nucleotides not matched to a gene: 7. The CDR3 is made up of 14 amino acids. CDR3 bases: TGTGCCAGTAGCCGGGACAGCCTTACCTACGAGCAGTACTTC. Protein: CASSRDSLTYEQYF.

V usage is TRBV27 and J usage is TRBJ2-7, with 10 positions matching TRBD2. The V segment lost 6 bases and the J segment 4 bases; nucleotides outside the gene matches: 9. From germline, CDR1 is MNHEY and CDR2 SMNVEV (reference sequence). The CDR3 contains 15 residues. The CDR3 DNA follows: TGTGCCAGCAGGCTAGCGGGAGCAGTTGTTTACGAGCAGTACTTC. Its protein is CASRLAGAVVYEQYF.

The chain recombines TRBV4-1 with TRBJ2-7; possible D gene TRBD1, 6 bases. This CDR3 region has 15 residues. Between the trimmed V and J ends, which lost 3 bases and 1 base, there was a span of 13 bases. Germline V gene lookup returns CDR1 MGHRA and CDR2 YSYEKL. Here the CDR3 reads CASSHPGDISYEQYF. CDR3 DNA: TGCGCCAGCAGCCACCCAGGGGATATTTCCTACGAGCAGTACTTC.

The gene calls are TRBV5-1 and TRBJ2-3, with D possibly TRBD1 on 5 matching bases. With 0 bases removed from V and 2 bases from J, the gap between germline ends came to 13 bases. Germline CDR1 is SGHRS and CDR2 is YFSETQ. This CDR3 region has 16 residues. The CDR3 DNA follows: TGCGCCAGCAGCTTGGCAGGGTTTAGCTACACAGATACGCAGTATTTT. This encodes CASSLAGFSYTDTQYF.

About this clone: A read error may account for a junction end that differs from germline. The chain couples TRBV6-1 to TRBJ2-1; 12 bases agree with TRBD2. The germline V gene has CDR1 MNHNS and CDR2 SASEGT. The CDR3 has 17 amino acids. The CDR3 protein is CAGSGELAGGPTDEQFF. DNA for the CDR3: TGTGCCGGCAGTGGAGAACTAGCGGGAGGACCCACGGATGAGCAGTTCTTC.

This clone was recorded once. The V gene is TRBV4-3, the J gene TRBJ1-2; tentative D call: TRBD1 (5 bases). In germline, CDR1 is LGHNA, CDR2 YSLEER. CDR3 length equals 16 residues. Between the trimmed V and J ends, which lost 0 bases and 2 bases, there was a span of 13 bases. The CDR3 loop is CASSQDQGGVNYGYTF. CDR3 coding DNA: TGCGCCAGCAGCCAAGATCAGGGAGGGGTGAACTATGGCTACACCTTC.

This clone appeared once. This chain links TRBV7-2 with TRBJ2-7, with 7 positions matching TRBD2. V dropped 8 bases and J dropped 1; count of bases not matched to a gene: 5. Germline lookup yields CDR1 SGHTA and CDR2 FQGNSA. The CDR3 is 13 residues long. CDR3 DNA: TGTGCCAGCCTCAGCGGGATTTCCTACGAGCAGTACTTC. This encodes CASLSGISYEQYF.

V and J are TRBV11-2 and TRBJ1-3; no clear D gene. V lost 4 bases to trimming and J lost 3 bases, with 7 bases between them. The germline CDR1 and CDR2 sequences are SGHAT and FQNNGV. This CDR3 comprises 13 residues. The CDR3 loop is CASSWRVGNTIYF. CDR3 nucleotide sequence: TGTGCCAGCAGCTGGAGGGTTGGAAACACCATATATTTT.

This chain uses TRBV18 with TRBJ1-5; 11 positions agree with TRBD1. Trimming took 6 bases from V and 2 from J; bases not matched to a gene: 3. This CDR3 is built from 15 residues. Germline CDR1 KGHSH, CDR2 LQKENI. The CDR3 DNA is TGTGCCAGCTCGGGACAGGGGGTGGGCAATCAGCCCCAGCATTTT. This codes for CASSGQGVGNQPQHF.